Described below is a single T cell receptor beta chain sequence and its context. The data originate from a study of cytomegalovirus exposure and HLA in healthy donors. Germline V gene lookup returns CDR1 GTSNPN and CDR2 SVGIG (reference sequence). The V gene end was trimmed by 5 bases and the J gene end by 7 bases; junction bases not matched to a gene: 6. The CDR3 covers 13 residues. PCR used 60 Vbeta primers and 13 Jbeta primers. Profiling relied on immunoSEQ multiplex PCR, and the TCRdb table lists in-frame clones only, not all of them. Here the sample spans tens of thousands of clones, around four fifths being singletons.

The sequenced material came from PBMCs. This TCR derives from a woman under 40 in good health and CMV-seropositive. The V call is TRBV30, the J call TRBJ2-2; TRBD1 matches 8 bases. The DNA for the CDR3 is TGTGCCTGGTGCAGGGGGCGCAACGGGGAGCTGTTTTTT. Protein sequence: CAWCRGRNGELFF.